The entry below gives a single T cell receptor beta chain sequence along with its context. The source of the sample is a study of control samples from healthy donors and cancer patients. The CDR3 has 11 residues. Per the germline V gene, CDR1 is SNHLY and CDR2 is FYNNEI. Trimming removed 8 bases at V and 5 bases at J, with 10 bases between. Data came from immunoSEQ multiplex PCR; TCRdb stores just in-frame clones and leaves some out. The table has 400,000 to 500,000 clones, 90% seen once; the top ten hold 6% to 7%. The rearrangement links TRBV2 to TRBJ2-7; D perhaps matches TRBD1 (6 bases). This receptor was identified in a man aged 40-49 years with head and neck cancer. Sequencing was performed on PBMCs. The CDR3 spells CASEGENEQYF. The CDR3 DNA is TGTGCCAGCGAGGGGGAGAACGAGCAGTACTTC.